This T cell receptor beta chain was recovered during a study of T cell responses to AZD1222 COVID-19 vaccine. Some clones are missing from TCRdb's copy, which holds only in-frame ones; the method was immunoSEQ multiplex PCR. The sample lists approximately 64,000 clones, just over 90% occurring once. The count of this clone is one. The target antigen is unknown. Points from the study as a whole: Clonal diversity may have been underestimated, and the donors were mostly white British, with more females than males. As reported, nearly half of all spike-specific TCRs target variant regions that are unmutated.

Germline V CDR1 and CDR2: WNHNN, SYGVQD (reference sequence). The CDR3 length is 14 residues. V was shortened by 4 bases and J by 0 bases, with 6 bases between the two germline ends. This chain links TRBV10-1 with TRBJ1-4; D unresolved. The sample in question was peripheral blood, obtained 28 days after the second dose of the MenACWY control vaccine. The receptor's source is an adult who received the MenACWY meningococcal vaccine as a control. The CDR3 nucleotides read TGCGCCAGCAGTGCTGGATCAACTAATGAAAAACTGTTTTTT. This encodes CASSAGSTNEKLFF.